A selection of T cell receptor beta chains follows, all from one sample in a study of T cell repertoires in cytomegalovirus infection. One entry per CDR3 protein results from TCRdb running MiXCR on the reads. The table records nearly 700,000 distinct CDR3 sequences, 33% of them present only once. These receptors' targets are unknown. The sequencing used cultured PBMCs, collected from culture after CMV antigen stimulation. The receptors shown here come from a human donor in good health (CMV status not recorded). Some clones in this sample may be carry-over from other donors' samples. The CDR3 runs from the conserved cysteine through the conserved F or W. Fields, in order: clone size, D gene, V gene, J gene, CDR3 DNA, CDR3 protein. The D gene is left open where the match is weak. Clone size is stated in some rows and not others, as once, few, many or a class when expanded.

size: -
D: TRBD2
V: TRBV20-1
J: TRBJ2-1
DNA: TGCAGTGCCACTAGCGGGGGGGCCTACAATGAGCAGTTCTTC
CDR3: CSATSGGAYNEQFF

size: -
D: -
V: TRBV27
J: TRBJ1-2
DNA: TGTGCCAGCAGTCCCGGGGGGGGGATTAACTATGGCTACACCTTC
CDR3: CASSPGGGINYGYTF

size: -
D: -
V: TRBV3-1
J: TRBJ1-2
DNA: TGTGCCAGCAGCCAAGGGGCAGGCCAACCCTATGGCTACACCTTC
CDR3: CASSQGAGQPYGYTF

size: -
D: -
V: TRBV2
J: TRBJ2-1
DNA: TGTGCCAGCAGTGTTCGCGGGCGAGACAATGAGCAGTTCTTC
CDR3: CASSVRGRDNEQFF

size: -
D: -
V: TRBV28
J: TRBJ1-6
DNA: TGTGCCACTGCGGACAGCATTTCACCCCTCCACTTT
CDR3: CATADSISPLHF

size: -
D: -
V: TRBV14
J: TRBJ2-1
DNA: TGTGCCAGCAGCCAAGGCCCCAGGGGCAACTACAATGAGCAGTTCTTC
CDR3: CASSQGPRGNYNEQFF

size: -
D: TRBD1
V: TRBV7-2
J: TRBJ1-2
DNA: TGTGCCAGCAGCAGATGGCCGGGACAGACTAACTATGGCTACACCTTC
CDR3: CASSRWPGQTNYGYTF

size: -
D: -
V: TRBV7-6
J: TRBJ2-3
DNA: TGTGCCAGCACCCTAGGACACATAGCAGATACGCAGTATTTT
CDR3: CASTLGHIADTQYF

size: few
D: -
V: TRBV6-5
J: TRBJ2-6
DNA: TGTGCCAGCAAAGAGCTGTTGACTGGGGCCAACGTCCTGACTTTC
CDR3: CASKELLTGANVLTF

size: -
D: -
V: TRBV20-1
J: TRBJ2-7
DNA: TGCAGTGCTAGTTCTAGCCAATACGAGCAGTACTTC
CDR3: CSASSSQYEQYF

size: -
D: TRBD1
V: TRBV15
J: TRBJ1-4
DNA: TGTGCCACCAGCAGAGATCCCAGACAGGGATATGAAAAACTGTTTTTT
CDR3: CATSRDPRQGYEKLFF

size: -
D: TRBD2
V: TRBV20-1
J: TRBJ2-3
DNA: TGCAGTGCTAGGACGGGACTAGCGCTAAGCACAGATACGCAGTATTTT
CDR3: CSARTGLALSTDTQYF

size: -
D: TRBD1
V: TRBV18
J: TRBJ2-7
DNA: TGTGCCAGCTCACCCGGGACAGCCTACGAGCAGTACTTC
CDR3: CASSPGTAYEQYF

size: -
D: -
V: TRBV12-3/TRBV12-4
J: TRBJ2-3
DNA: TGTGCCAGCAGTTTAAACGCACCGGGACTCGGAGATACGCAGTATTTT
CDR3: CASSLNAPGLGDTQYF

size: -
D: TRBD2
V: TRBV6-2/TRBV6-3
J: TRBJ2-1
DNA: TGTGCCAGCAGTCCCGGTAGCGGGAGAGGCTCCTACAATGAGCAGTTCTTC
CDR3: CASSPGSGRGSYNEQFF

size: -
D: TRBD2
V: TRBV29-1
J: TRBJ2-3
DNA: TGCAGCGCCGGGGGGGGCAGGGAAGATACGCAGTATTTT
CDR3: CSAGGGREDTQYF

size: few
D: -
V: TRBV7-2
J: TRBJ2-3
DNA: TGTGCCAGCACCCACGGTCGGAACGGGGATACGCAGTATTTT
CDR3: CASTHGRNGDTQYF

size: few
D: TRBD1
V: TRBV7-6
J: TRBJ1-1
DNA: TGTGCCAGCAGCTTCAGGGACAGTCCTGTGAATGAAGCTTTCTTT
CDR3: CASSFRDSPVNEAFF

size: -
D: -
V: TRBV7-8
J: TRBJ1-1
DNA: TGTGCCAGCAGCCTCTCAGGGTTGACTGAAGCTTTCTTT
CDR3: CASSLSGLTEAFF

size: few
D: -
V: TRBV6-2/TRBV6-3
J: TRBJ2-2
DNA: TGTGCCAGCAGTTGGCACGGGGAGCTGTTTTTT
CDR3: CASSWHGELFF

size: once
D: -
V: TRBV28
J: TRBJ1-2
DNA: TGTGCCAGCAGTTACTTTCCCCAGGGGTACGGCTACACCTTC
CDR3: CASSYFPQGYGYTF

size: -
D: -
V: TRBV5-4
J: TRBJ2-1
DNA: TGTGCCAGCGGAGGCGAACTAAGCTACAATGAGCAGTTCTTC
CDR3: CASGGELSYNEQFF

size: -
D: TRBD2
V: TRBV12-3/TRBV12-4
J: TRBJ2-1
DNA: TGTGCCAGCAGTAGCGTTATAGCGGGAGAGGACTACAATGAGCAGTTCTTC
CDR3: CASSSVIAGEDYNEQFF

size: -
D: -
V: TRBV7-9
J: TRBJ1-4
DNA: TGTGCCAGCAGCCCCGGGATAAGTGGTGAAAAACTGTTTTTT
CDR3: CASSPGISGEKLFF

size: -
D: -
V: TRBV20-1
J: TRBJ1-4
DNA: TGCAGTGCTAGAGACCACAGGGTCTTTGAGAAAAAACTGTTTTTT
CDR3: CSARDHRVFEKKLFF